This T cell receptor (beta chain) was observed in a study of shared clonotypes between healthy human individuals. The length of the CDR3 is 15 residues. CDR1 and CDR2 from the germline V gene are SGHAT and FQNNGV. Trimming shortened V by 6 bases and J by 4 bases, and 18 bases separated the two germline ends. Method: immunoSEQ multiplex PCR; TCRdb's copy keeps in-frame clones and lacks some. The table includes 2 million to 3 million clones, more than 85% detected once. This clone is a singleton in its sample. The chain couples TRBV11-2 to TRBJ1-2; possible D gene TRBD1, 5 bases. This TCR was recovered from a man between 18 and 29 years old in good health. Some clones in this sample may be carry-over from other donors' samples. Source material: naive CD4+ T cells from PBMCs. The subset is: CD45RA+ positively selected. The CDR3 here is CASRKQESSPYGYTF. Written as DNA, the CDR3 is TGTGCCAGCAGGAAACAGGAATCAAGTCCCTATGGCTACACCTTC.